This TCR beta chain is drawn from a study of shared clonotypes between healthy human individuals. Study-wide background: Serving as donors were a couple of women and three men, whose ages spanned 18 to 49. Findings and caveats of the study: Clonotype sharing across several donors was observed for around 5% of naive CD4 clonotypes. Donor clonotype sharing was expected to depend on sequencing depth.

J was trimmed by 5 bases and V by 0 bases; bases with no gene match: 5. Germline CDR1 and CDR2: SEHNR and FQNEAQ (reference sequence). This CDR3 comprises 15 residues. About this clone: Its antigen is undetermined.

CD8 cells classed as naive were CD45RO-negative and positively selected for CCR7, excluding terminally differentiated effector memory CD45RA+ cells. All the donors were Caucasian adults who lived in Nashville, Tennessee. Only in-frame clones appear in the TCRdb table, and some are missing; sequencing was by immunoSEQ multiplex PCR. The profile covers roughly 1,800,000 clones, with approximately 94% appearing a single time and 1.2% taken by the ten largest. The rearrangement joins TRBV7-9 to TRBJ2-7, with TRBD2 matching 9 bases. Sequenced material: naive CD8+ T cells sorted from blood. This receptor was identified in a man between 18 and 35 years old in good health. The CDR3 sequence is CASSLAQGGRDEQYF. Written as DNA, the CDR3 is TGTGCCAGCAGCTTAGCGCAAGGCGGGAGGGACGAGCAGTACTTC.